A single sample gave rise to the 8 T cell receptor beta chains below, sequenced in a study of T cells in Graves' hyperthyroidism and ophthalmopathy. TCR beta CDR3 sequences were amplified from RNA transcripts. The TCR CDR3 was amplified in a first-round RT-PCR using the HTBI primer set. TCRdb independently ran MiXCR on the multiplex PCR reads; one entry per CDR3 protein. The sample includes about 500,000 distinct CDR3 sequences, approximately 17% seen only once; the top ten take 17%. Material for sequencing was blood. The receptors were sampled from a woman aged 18-35 years with Graves' ophthalmopathy.

This clonotype was seen a few times. The genes are TRBV19 and TRBJ2-1; possibly TRBD2 for D (5 bases). Trimming shortened V by 0 bases and J by 4 bases, and 13 bases separated the two germline ends. This CDR3 has 16 residues. CDR1 and CDR2 (germline): LNHDA, SQIVND (reference sequence). Here the CDR3 reads CASSIEGVGGYNEQFF. DNA of the CDR3: TGTGCCAGTAGTATAGAAGGAGTCGGAGGATACAATGAGCAGTTCTTC.

This clonotype appeared many times. The V gene is TRBV27, the J gene TRBJ2-3; D remains ambiguous. Trimming cost V 3 bases and J 6 bases, with 13 bases left between them. This CDR3 contains 14 residues. The germline gives CDR1 MNHEY, CDR2 SMNVEV (reference sequence). CDR3: CASSFTPFWDTQYF. CDR3 sequence (DNA): TGTGCCAGCAGTTTTACACCTTTTTGGGATACGCAGTATTTT.

In this sample, this clonotype turned up many times. The CDR3 coding sequence is TGCAGCGTTGAAGATCGGGGGGGAAGGGGCGGCTACACCTTC. Translating gives CSVEDRGGRGGYTF. The chain is built from TRBV29-1 and TRBJ1-2, with D maybe TRBD1 (5 bases). The CDR3 sequence is 14 residues long. V shed 0 bases and J shed 8 bases, with 16 bases lying between them. The germline gives CDR1 SQVTM, CDR2 ANQGSEA.

This clonotype came up many times. The chain is built from TRBV20-1 and TRBJ1-6; D unresolved. The germline V gene encodes CDR1 DFQATT and CDR2 SNEGSKA (reference sequence). Trimming took 0 bases from V and 8 from J, leaving 11 bases between them. CDR3 size: 14 residues. CDR3 loop: CSARDGTPDSPLHF. DNA of the CDR3: TGCAGTGCTAGAGATGGTACACCGGATTCACCCCTCCACTTT.

The table lists this clonotype with many counts. The CDR3 sequence is CASSLKAEGEAFF. The CDR3 coding sequence is TGTGCCAGCAGCTTAAAGGCTGAGGGTGAAGCTTTCTTT. The chain carries TRBV7-8 and TRBJ1-1, with D unclear. CDR3 size: 13 residues. V lost 2 bases to trimming and J lost 7 bases, with 11 bases between them. CDR1 and CDR2 (germline): SGHVS, FQNEAQ.

The rearrangement joins TRBV20-1 to TRBJ2-3; D unresolved. The CDR3 extends over 13 amino acids. Germline CDR1 is DFQATT and CDR2 is SNEGSKA (reference sequence). The germline V and J ends were trimmed by 0 bases and 1 base, with 5 bases remaining between them. The CDR3 DNA is TGCAGTGCTAGAGATGGCCGCACAGATACGCAGTATTTT. Residues: CSARDGRTDTQYF.

The chain couples TRBV28 to TRBJ2-2; possibly TRBD1 for D (5 bases). Germline-derived CDR1 and CDR2 are MDHEN and SYDVKM. The CDR3 contains 12 residues. Trimming took 4 bases from V and 11 from J, leaving 11 bases between them. The CDR3 protein is CASSWGIGELFF. As DNA, the CDR3 is TGTGCCAGCAGTTGGGGCATCGGTGAGCTGTTTTTT.

The V call is TRBV19, the J call TRBJ1-1, with D perhaps matching TRBD1 (6 bases). The CDR3 spans 15 residues. The germline CDR1 and CDR2 sequences are LNHDA and SQIVND (reference sequence). V lost 5 bases and J 3 bases, leaving 16 bases between the germline ends. In nucleotides, the CDR3 is TGTGCCAGTAGTCCCAACAGGGACCAGGACACTGAAGCTTTCTTT. It encodes CASSPNRDQDTEAFF.